The clone carrying this TCR beta chain was found many times. Its antigen is as yet unknown. The data are from a study of identical twins. The length of the CDR3 is 11 residues. V was shortened by 3 bases and J by 10 bases, with 7 bases between the two germline ends. Germline CDR1 reads SEHNR; CDR2 reads FQNEAQ (reference sequence). After template switching added a universal primer site, the resulting cDNA carried unique molecular identifiers. TCRdb re-analysed the 5' RACE reads in MiXCR, keeping a single row per CDR3 protein. Among 300,000 to 400,000 distinct CDR3 sequences listed, 12% were seen once. Study results and limitations: Those out-of-frame alpha sequences shared by twins showed an excess of low generation probability. There was more out-of-frame TCR alpha sharing in monozygotic twins than models estimated. Invariant T cells like MAIT and iNKT could partly confound the zero-insertion analyses.

These records were also assigned to another study, of yellow fever vaccine responses in identical twins.

Sequenced sample: CD8+ T cells sorted from blood. V is TRBV7-9 and J is TRBJ2-1; D call uncertain. The receptor was derived from a young woman in good health. CDR3 DNA: TGTGCCAGCAGCTTTGGTTTGGAGCAGTTCTTC. It translates to CASSFGLEQFF.